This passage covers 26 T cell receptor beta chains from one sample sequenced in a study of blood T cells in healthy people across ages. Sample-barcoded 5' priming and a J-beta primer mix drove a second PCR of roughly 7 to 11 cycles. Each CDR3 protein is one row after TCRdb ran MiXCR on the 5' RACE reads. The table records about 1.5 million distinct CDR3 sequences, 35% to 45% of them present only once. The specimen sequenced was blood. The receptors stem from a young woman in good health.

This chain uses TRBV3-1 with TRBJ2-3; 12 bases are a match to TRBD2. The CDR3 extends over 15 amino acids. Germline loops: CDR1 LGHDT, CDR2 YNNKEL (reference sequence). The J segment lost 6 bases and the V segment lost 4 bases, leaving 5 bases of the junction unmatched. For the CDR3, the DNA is TGTGCCAGCAGCCCTGGACTAGCGGGATGGGATACGCAGTATTTT. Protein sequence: CASSPGLAGWDTQYF.

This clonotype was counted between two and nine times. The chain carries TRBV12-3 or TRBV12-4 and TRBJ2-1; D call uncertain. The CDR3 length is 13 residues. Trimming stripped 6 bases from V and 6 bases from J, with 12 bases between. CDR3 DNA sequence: TGTGCCAGCAGAGCTGACGTGGGCAATGAGCAGTTCTTC. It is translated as CASRADVGNEQFF.

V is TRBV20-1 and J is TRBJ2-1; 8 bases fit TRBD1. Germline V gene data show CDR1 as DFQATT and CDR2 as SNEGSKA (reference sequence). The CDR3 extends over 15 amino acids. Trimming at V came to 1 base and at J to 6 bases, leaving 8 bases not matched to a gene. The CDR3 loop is CSARGDGTGSNEQFF. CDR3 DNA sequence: TGCAGTGCTAGAGGGGACGGGACAGGTTCCAATGAGCAGTTCTTC.

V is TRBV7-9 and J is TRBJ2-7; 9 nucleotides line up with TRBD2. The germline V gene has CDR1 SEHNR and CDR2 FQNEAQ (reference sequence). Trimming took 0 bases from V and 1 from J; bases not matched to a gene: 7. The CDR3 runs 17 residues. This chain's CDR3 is CASSLALVAGESYEQYF. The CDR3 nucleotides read TGTGCCAGCAGCTTAGCGTTGGTAGCGGGGGAATCCTACGAGCAGTACTTC.

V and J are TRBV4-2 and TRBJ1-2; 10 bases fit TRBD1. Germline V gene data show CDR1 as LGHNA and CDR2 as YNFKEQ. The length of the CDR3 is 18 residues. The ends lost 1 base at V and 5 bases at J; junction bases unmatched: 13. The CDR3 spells CASSQVGSRDRGWYGYTF. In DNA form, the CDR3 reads TGTGCCAGCAGCCAAGTCGGGTCCCGGGACAGGGGTTGGTATGGCTACACCTTC.

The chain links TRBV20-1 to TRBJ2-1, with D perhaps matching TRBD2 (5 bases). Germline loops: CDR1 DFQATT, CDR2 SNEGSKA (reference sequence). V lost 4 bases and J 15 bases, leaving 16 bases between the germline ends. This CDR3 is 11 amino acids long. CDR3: CSATQAEVMFF. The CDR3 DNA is TGCAGTGCTACACAAGCGGAGGTGATGTTCTTC.

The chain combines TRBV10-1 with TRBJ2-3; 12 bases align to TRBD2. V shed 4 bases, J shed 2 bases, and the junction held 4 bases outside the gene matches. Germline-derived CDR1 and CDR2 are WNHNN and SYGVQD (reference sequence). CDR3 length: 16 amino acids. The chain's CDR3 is CASSATSGGFTDTQYF. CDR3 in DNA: TGCGCCAGCAGTGCGACTAGCGGGGGCTTCACAGATACGCAGTATTTT.

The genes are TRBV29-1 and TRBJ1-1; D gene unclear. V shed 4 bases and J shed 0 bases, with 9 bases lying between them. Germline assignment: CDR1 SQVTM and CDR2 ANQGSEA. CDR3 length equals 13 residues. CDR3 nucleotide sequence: TGCAGCGTTGTAAGAACCATGAACACTGAAGCTTTCTTT. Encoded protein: CSVVRTMNTEAFF.

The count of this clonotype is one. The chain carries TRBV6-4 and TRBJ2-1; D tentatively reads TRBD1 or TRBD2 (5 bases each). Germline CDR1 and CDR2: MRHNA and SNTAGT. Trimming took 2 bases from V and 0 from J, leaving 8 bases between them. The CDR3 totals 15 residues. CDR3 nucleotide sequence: TGTGCCAGCAGTGACCGGGGCGGCTCCTACAATGAGCAGTTCTTC. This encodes CASSDRGGSYNEQFF.

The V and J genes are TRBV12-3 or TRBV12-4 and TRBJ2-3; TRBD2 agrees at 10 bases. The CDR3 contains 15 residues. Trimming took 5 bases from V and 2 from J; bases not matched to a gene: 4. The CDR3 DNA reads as TGTGCCAGCAGTCGTGGACTAGCGGACACAGATACGCAGTATTTT. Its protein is CASSRGLADTDTQYF.

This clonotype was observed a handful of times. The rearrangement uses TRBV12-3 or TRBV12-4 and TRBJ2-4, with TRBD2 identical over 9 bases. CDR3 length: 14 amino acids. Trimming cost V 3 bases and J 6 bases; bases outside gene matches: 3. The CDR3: CASSFISGGNIQYF. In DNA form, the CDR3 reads TGTGCCAGCAGTTTCATTAGCGGGGGAAACATTCAGTACTTC.

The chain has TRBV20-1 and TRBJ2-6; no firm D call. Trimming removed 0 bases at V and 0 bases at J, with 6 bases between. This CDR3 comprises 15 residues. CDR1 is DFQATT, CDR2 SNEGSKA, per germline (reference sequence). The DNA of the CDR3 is TGCAGTGCTAGAGATACTATCTCTGGGGCCAACGTCCTGACTTTC. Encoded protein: CSARDTISGANVLTF.

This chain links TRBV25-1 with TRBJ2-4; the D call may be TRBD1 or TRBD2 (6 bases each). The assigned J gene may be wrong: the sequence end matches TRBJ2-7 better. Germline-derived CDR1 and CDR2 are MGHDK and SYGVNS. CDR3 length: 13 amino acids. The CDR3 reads CASSVVRGREQYF. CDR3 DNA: TGTGCCAGCAGTGTAGTACGGGGGCGCGAGCAGTACTTC.

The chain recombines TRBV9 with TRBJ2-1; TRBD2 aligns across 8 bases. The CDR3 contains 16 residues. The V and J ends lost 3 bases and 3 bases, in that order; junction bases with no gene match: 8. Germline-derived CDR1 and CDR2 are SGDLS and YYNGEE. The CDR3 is CASSATTGTSYNEQFF. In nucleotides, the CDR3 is TGTGCCAGCAGCGCCACGACCGGGACTAGCTACAATGAGCAGTTCTTC.

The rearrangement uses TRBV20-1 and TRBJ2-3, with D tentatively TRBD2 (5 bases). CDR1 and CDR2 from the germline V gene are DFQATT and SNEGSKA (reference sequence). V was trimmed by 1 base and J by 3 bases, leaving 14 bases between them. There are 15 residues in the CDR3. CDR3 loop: CSARVEGVWTDTQYF. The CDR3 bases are TGCAGTGCTAGAGTTGAGGGAGTTTGGACAGATACGCAGTATTTT.

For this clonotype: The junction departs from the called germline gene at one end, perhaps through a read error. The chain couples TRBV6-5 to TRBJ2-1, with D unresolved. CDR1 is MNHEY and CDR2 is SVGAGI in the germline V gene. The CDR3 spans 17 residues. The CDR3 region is CASSYSSTISSHNEQFF. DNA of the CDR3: TGTGCCAGCAGTTACTCCTCGACCATTAGCTCCCACAATGAGCAGTTCTTC.

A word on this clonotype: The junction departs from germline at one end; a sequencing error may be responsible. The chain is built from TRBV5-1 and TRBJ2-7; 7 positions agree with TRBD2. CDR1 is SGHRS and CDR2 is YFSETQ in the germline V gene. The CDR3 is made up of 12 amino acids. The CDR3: CASSGGDYEQCF. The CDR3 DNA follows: TGCGCCAGCAGCGGGGGGGACTACGAGCAGTGCTTC.

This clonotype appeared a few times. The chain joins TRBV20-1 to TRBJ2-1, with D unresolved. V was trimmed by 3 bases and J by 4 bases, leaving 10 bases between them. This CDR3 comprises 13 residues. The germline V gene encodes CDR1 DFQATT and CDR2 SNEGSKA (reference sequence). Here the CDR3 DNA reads TGCAGTGCTAGGGTTCCTTTATACAATGAGCAGTTCTTC. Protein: CSARVPLYNEQFF.

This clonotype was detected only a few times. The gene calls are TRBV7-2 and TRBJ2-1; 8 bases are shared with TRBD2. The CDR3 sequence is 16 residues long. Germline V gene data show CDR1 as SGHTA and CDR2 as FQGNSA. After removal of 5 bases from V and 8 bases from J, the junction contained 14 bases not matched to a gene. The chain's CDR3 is CASSLDGTSGKDEQFF. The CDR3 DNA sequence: TGTGCCAGCAGCCTTGATGGAACTAGCGGTAAAGATGAGCAGTTCTTC. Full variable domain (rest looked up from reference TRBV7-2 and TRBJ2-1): GAGVSQSPSNKVTEKGKDVELRCDPISGHTALYWYRQSLGQGLEFLIYFQGNSAPDKSGLPSDRFSAERTGGSVSTLTIQRTQQEDSAVYLCASSLDGTSGKDEQFFGPGTRLTVL.

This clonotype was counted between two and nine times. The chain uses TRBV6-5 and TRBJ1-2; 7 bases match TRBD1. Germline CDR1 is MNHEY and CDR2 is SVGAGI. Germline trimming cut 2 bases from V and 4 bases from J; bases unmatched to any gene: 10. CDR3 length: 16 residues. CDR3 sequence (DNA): TGTGCCAGCAGTTACCCTACTGCGACAGGGCCCTATGGCTACACCTTC. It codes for CASSYPTATGPYGYTF.

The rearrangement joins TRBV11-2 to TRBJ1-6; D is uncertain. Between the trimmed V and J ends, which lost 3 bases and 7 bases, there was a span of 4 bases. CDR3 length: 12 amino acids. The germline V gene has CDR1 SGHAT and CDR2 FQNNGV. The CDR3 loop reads CASSFTNSPLHF. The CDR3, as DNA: TGTGCCAGCAGCTTCACAAATTCACCCCTCCACTTT.

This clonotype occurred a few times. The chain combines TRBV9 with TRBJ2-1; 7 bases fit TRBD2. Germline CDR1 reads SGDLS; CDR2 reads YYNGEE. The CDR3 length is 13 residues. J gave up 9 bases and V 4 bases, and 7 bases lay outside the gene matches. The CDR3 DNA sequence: TGTGCCAGCAGCATCGGACTAGTCGCTGAGCAGTTCTTC. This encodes CASSIGLVAEQFF.

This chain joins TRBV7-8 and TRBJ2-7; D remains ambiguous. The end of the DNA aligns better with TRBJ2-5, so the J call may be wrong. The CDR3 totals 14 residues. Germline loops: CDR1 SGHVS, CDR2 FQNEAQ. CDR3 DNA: TGTGCCAGCAGACCCCCTAGGTCTGGGGAGACCCAGTACTTC. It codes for CASRPPRSGETQYF.

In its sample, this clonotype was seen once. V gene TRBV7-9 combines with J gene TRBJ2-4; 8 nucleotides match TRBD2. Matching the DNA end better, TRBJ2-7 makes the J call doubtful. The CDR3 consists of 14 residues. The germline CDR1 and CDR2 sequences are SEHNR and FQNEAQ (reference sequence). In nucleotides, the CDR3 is TGTGCCAGCAGCGGCCGAGCGGGGGTCTACGAGCAGTACTTC. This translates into CASSGRAGVYEQYF.

This CDR3 is CASSQRRPFSDTQYF. The CDR3 coding sequence is TGTGCCAGCAGCCAACGCAGGCCTTTCTCAGATACGCAGTATTTT. The rearrangement joins TRBV3-1 to TRBJ2-3; no clear D. CDR1 and CDR2 (germline): LGHDT, YNNKEL (reference sequence). Trimming left V 2 bases short and J 4 bases short, with 13 bases between. The CDR3 is 15 amino acids.

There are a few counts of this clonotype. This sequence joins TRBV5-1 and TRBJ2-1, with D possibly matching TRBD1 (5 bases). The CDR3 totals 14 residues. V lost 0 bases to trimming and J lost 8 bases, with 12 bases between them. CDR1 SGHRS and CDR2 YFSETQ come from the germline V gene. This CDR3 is CASSLVQEWDEQFF. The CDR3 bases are TGCGCCAGCAGCTTGGTACAGGAATGGGATGAGCAGTTCTTC.